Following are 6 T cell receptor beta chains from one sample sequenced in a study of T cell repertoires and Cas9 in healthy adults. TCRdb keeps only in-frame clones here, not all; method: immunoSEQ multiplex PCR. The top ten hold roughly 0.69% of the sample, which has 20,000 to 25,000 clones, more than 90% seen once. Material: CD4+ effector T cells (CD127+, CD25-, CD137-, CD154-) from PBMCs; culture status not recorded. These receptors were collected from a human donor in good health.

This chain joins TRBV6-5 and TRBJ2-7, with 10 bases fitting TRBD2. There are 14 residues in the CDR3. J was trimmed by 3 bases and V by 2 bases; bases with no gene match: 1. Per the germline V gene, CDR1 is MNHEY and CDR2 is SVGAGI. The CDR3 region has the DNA TGTGCCAGCAGTTACCAGCGGGGGGGCTACGAGCAGTACTTC. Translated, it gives CASSYQRGGYEQYF.

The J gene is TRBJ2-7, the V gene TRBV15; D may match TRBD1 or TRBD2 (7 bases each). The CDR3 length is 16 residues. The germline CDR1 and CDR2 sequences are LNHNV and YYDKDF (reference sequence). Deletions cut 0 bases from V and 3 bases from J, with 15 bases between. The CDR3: CATSRDRTGGGYEQYF. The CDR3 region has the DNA TGTGCCACCAGCAGAGATCGGACAGGCGGGGGCTACGAGCAGTACTTC.

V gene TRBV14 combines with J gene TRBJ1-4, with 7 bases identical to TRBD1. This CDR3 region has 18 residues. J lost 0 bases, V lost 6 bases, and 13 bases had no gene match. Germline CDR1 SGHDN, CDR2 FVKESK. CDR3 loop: CASRLKGTALSTNEKLFF. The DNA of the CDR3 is TGTGCCAGCAGACTCAAAGGGACAGCACTGTCAACTAATGAAAAACTGTTTTTT.

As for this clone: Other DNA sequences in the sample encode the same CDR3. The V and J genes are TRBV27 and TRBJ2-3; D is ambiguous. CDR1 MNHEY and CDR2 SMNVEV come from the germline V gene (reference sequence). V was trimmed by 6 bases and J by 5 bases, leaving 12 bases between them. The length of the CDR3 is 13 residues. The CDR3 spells CASSYGPQDTQYF. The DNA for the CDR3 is TGTGCCAGCAGCTACGGACCTCAAGATACGCAGTATTTT.

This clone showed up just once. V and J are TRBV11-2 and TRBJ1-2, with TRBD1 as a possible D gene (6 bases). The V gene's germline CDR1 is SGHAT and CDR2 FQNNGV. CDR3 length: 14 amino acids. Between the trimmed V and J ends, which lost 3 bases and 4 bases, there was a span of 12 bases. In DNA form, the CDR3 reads TGTGCCAGCAGCTTTGGGGGGCAGTCCTATGGCTACACCTTC. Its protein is CASSFGGQSYGYTF. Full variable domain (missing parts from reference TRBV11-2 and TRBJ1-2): EAGVAQSPRYKIIEKRQSVAFWCNPISGHATLYWYQQILGQGPKLLIQFQNNGVVDDSQLPKDRFSAERLKGVDSTLKIQPAKLEDSAVYLCASSFGGQSYGYTFGSGTRLTVV.

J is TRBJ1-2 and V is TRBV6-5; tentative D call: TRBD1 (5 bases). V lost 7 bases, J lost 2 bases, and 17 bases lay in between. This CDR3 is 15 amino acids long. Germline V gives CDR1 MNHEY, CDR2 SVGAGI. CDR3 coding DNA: TGTGCCAGCACCCCCTGGGCAGGGAAGAACTATGGCTACACCTTC. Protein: CASTPWAGKNYGYTF.